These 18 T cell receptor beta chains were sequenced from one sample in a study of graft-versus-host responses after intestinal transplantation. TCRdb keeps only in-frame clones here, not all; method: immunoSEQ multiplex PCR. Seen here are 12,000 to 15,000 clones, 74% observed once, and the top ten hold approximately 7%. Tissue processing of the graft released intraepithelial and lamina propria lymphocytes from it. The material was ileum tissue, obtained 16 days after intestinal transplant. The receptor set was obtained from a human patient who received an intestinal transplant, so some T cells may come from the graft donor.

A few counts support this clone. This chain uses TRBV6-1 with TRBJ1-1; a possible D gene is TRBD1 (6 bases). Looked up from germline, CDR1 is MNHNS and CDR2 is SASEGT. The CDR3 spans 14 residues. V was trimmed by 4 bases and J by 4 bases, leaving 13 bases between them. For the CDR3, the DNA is TGTGCCAGCAGTGTATTAACAGGGTTCACTGAAGCTTTCTTT. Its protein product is CASSVLTGFTEAFF.

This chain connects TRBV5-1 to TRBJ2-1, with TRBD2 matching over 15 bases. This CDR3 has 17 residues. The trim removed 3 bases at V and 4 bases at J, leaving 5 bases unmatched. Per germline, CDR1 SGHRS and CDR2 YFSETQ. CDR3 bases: TGCGCCAGCAGCTCTCCGGGACTAGCGGGGGGTTACAATGAGCAGTTCTTC. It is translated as CASSSPGLAGGYNEQFF.

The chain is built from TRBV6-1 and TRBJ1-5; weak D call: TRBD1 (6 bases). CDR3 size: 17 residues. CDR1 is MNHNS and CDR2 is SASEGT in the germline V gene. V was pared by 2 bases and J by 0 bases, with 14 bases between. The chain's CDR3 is CASSERRWTVSNQPQHF. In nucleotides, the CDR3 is TGTGCCAGCAGTGAAAGACGGTGGACAGTTAGCAATCAGCCCCAGCATTTT.

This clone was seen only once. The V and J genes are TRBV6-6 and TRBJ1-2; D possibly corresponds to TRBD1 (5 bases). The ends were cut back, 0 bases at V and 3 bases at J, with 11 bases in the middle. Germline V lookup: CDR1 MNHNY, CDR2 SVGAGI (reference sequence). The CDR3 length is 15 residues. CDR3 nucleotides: TGTGCCAGCAGTTACTCTACGGGGGTCGACTATGGCTACACCTTC. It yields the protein CASSYSTGVDYGYTF.

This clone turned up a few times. CDR3 sequence (DNA): TGTGCCAGCGGGACAGATCCGAACACCGGGGAGCTGTTTTTT. Translating it yields CASGTDPNTGELFF. V is TRBV6-1 and J is TRBJ2-2, with TRBD1 identical over 7 bases. The CDR3 sequence is 14 residues long. Germline V gene data show CDR1 as MNHNS and CDR2 as SASEGT. V dropped 8 bases and J dropped 0; count of bases not matched to a gene: 3.

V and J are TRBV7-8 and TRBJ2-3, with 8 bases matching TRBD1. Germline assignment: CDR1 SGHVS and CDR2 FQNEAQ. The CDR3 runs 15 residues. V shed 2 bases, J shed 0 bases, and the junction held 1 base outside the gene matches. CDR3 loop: CASSLQGASTDTQYF. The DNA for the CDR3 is TGTGCCAGCAGCTTACAGGGGGCAAGCACAGATACGCAGTATTTT.

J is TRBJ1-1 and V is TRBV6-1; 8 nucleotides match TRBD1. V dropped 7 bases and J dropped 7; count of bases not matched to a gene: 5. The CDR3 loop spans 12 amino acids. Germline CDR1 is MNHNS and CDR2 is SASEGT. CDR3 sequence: CASTRGQVEAFF. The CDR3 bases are TGTGCCAGCACCCGGGGACAGGTTGAAGCTTTCTTT.

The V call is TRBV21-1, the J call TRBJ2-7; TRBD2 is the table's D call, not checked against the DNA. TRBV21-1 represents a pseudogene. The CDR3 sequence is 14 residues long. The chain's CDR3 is CASSPSPDSYEQYF. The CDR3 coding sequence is TGTGCCAGCAGCCCTAGCCCAGACTCCTACGAGCAGTACTTC.

The CDR3 DNA follows: TGTGCCAGCAGTCGGCGACAGGCGCTTAGCAATCAGCCCCAGCATTTT. Its protein product is CASSRRQALSNQPQHF. J is TRBJ1-5 and V is TRBV6-6; D is perhaps TRBD1 (6 bases). V was clipped by 5 bases and J by 0 bases, with 14 bases between them. The V gene's germline CDR1 is MNHNY and CDR2 SVGAGI (reference sequence). The CDR3 totals 16 residues.

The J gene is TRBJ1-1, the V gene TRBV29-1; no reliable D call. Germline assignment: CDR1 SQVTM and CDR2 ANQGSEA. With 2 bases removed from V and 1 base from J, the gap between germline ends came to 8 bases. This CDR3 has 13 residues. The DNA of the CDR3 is TGCAGCGTTGAACTGGAGTCGAACACTGAAGCTTTCTTT. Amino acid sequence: CSVELESNTEAFF. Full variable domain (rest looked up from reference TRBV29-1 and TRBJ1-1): SAVISQKPSRDICQRGTSLTIQCQVDSQVTMMFWYRQQPGQSLTLIATANQGSEATYESGFVIDKFPISRPNLTFSTLTVSNMSPEDSSIYLCSVELESNTEAFFGQGTRLTVV.

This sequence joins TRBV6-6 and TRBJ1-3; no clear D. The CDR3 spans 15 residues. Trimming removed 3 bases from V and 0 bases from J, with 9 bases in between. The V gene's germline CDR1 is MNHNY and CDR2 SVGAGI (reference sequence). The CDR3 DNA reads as TGTGCCAGCAGTTATCGGTGGTTCTCTGGAAACACCATATATTTT. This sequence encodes CASSYRWFSGNTIYF.

In nucleotides, the CDR3 is TGTGCCAGCAGCCCCACACAGGCCTGGAACACTGAAGCTTTCTTT. It encodes CASSPTQAWNTEAFF. This rearrangement joins TRBV11-3 to TRBJ1-1, with a tentative D call TRBD1 (5 bases). The CDR3 runs 15 residues. Germline V lookup: CDR1 SGHNT, CDR2 YENEEA. Trimming left V 5 bases short and J 1 base short, with 14 bases between.

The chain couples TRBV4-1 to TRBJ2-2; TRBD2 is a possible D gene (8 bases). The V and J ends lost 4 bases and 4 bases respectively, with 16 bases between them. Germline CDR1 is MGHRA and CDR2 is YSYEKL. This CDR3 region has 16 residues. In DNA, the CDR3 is TGCGCCAGCAGCCCCCGGGAGGGGGCGATCACCGGGGAGCTGTTTTTT. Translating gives CASSPREGAITGELFF.

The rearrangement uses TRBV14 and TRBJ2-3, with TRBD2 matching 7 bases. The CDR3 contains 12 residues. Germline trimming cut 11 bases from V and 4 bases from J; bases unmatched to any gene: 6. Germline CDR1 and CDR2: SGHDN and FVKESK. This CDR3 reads CAGGGLPDTQYF. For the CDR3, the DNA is TGTGCCGGGGGGGGGTTGCCAGATACGCAGTATTTT.

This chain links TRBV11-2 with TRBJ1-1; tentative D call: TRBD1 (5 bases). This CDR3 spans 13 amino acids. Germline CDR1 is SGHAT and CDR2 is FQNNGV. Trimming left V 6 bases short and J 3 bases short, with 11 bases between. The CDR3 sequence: CASRIRGDTEAFF. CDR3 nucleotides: TGTGCCAGCAGGATACGGGGGGACACTGAAGCTTTCTTT. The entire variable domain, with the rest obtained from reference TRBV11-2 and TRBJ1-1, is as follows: EAGVAQSPRYKIIEKRQSVAFWCNPISGHATLYWYQQILGQGPKLLIQFQNNGVVDDSQLPKDRFSAERLKGVDSTLKIQPAKLEDSAVYLCASRIRGDTEAFFGQGTRLTVV.

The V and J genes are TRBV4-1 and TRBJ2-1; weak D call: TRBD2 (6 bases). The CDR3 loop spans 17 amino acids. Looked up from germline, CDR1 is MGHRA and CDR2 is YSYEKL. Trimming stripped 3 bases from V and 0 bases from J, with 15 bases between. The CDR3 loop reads CASSHAVADSSYNEQFF. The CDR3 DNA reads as TGCGCCAGCAGCCATGCCGTAGCGGATAGCTCCTACAATGAGCAGTTCTTC.

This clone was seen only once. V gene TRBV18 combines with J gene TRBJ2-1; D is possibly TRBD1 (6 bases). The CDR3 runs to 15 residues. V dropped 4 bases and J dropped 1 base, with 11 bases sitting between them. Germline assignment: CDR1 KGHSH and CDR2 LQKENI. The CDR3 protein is CASSLGGVSYNEQFF. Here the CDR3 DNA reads TGTGCCAGCTCACTAGGGGGAGTGTCCTACAATGAGCAGTTCTTC.

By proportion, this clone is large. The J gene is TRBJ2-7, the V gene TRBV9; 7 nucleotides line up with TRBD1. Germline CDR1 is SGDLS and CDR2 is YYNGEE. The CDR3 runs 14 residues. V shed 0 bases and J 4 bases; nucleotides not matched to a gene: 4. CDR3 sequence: CASSVGDSLYEQYF. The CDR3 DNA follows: TGTGCCAGCAGCGTAGGGGACAGCCTTTACGAGCAGTACTTC.